The 31 T cell receptor beta chains below were found in one sample sequenced in a study of cytomegalovirus exposure and HLA in healthy donors (dated by TCRdb to about 2017). Receptors were amplified or captured by the immunoSEQ multiplex PCR assay. In TCRdb, the immuneACCESS table is reduced to in-frame sequences with V and J assigned. These tables do not hold every clone; where another copy was compared, an unresolved V gene accounts for under half, and the others remain unexplained. Present in this sample are about 130,000 clones, roughly 89% of which were seen just once. 1.2% of the sample is taken by the ten largest. The sample comprised PBMCs. Every receptor here comes from a woman aged 18 to 35 in good health and CMV-seronegative.

The CDR3 bases are TGTGCCAGCACCCACTGGACTGTATATGGCTACACCTTC. It yields the protein CASTHWTVYGYTF. This sequence joins TRBV6-1 and TRBJ1-2, with unresolved D. There are 13 residues in the CDR3. The V end lost 7 bases, the J end lost 5 bases, and 14 bases lay between the germline ends. The germline V gene encodes CDR1 MNHNS and CDR2 SASEGT.

V usage is TRBV6-1 and J usage is TRBJ1-4, with a tentative D call TRBD1 (5 bases). Germline assignment: CDR1 MNHNS and CDR2 SASEGT. V shed 4 bases and J shed 2 bases, with 8 bases lying between them. The CDR3 is 14 amino acids. The CDR3 DNA is TGTGCCAGCAGTGCTGGGGCCACTAATGAAAAACTGTTTTTT. Residues: CASSAGATNEKLFF.

The J gene is TRBJ1-2, the V gene TRBV2; D may be TRBD1 (6 bases). This CDR3 region has 15 residues. Trimming stripped 7 bases from V and 0 bases from J, with 15 bases between. The germline V gene encodes CDR1 SNHLY and CDR2 FYNNEI. The CDR3 coding sequence is TGTGCCAGCATCCGAGACAGGCTCTCTAACTATGGCTACACCTTC. Encoded protein: CASIRDRLSNYGYTF.

This chain connects TRBV7-9 to TRBJ2-7; D not certain. Germline V CDR1 and CDR2: SEHNR, FQNEAQ (reference sequence). Trimming removed 5 bases from V and 6 bases from J, with 17 bases in between. This CDR3 is built from 14 residues. The CDR3 sequence: CASSPGSGPSEQYF. CDR3 nucleotide sequence: TGTGCCAGCAGCCCCGGCTCAGGCCCCTCCGAGCAGTACTTC.

The chain joins TRBV19 to TRBJ2-7; TRBD1 matches at 10 bases. The V gene's germline CDR1 is LNHDA and CDR2 SQIVND (reference sequence). After removal of 6 bases from V and 0 bases from J, the junction contained 5 bases not matched to a gene. CDR3 length: 15 residues. CDR3 protein: CASSQRTGGSYEQYF. The CDR3 nucleotides are TGTGCCAGTAGCCAGAGGACAGGGGGCTCCTACGAGCAGTACTTC.

J is TRBJ2-7 and V is TRBV11-2, with 13 bases aligning to TRBD2. V lost 5 bases, J lost 4 bases, and 2 bases stayed unmatched. This CDR3 comprises 14 residues. Germline loops: CDR1 SGHAT, CDR2 FQNNGV. CDR3 region: CASSPGLAGYEQYF. CDR3 nucleotide sequence: TGTGCCAGCAGCCCGGGACTAGCGGGGTACGAGCAGTACTTC.

As DNA, the CDR3 is TGTGCCAGTAGGGGGACAGGGGTCGGCGGCTACACCTTC. Translating it yields CASRGTGVGGYTF. This chain connects TRBV19 to TRBJ1-2; TRBD1 agrees at 10 bases. Trimming removed 6 bases from V and 8 bases from J; junction bases left unmatched: 6. Germline assignment: CDR1 LNHDA and CDR2 SQIVND (reference sequence). The CDR3 loop spans 13 amino acids.

The chain employs TRBV9 and TRBJ2-5; 7 positions match TRBD2. The CDR3 loop spans 15 amino acids. Germline CDR1 SGDLS, CDR2 YYNGEE. V was clipped by 0 bases and J by 2 bases; unmatched bases: 4. The CDR3 DNA reads as TGTGCCAGCAGCGTAGACCTAGCGGTACAAGAGACCCAGTACTTC. The encoded protein is CASSVDLAVQETQYF.

J is TRBJ2-7 and V is TRBV14, with 7 positions matching TRBD1. J was trimmed by 2 bases and V by 2 bases; bases with no gene match: 9. CDR1 is SGHDN and CDR2 is FVKESK in the germline V gene. The CDR3 consists of 16 residues. The CDR3 reads CASSQSPQGLPYEQYF. The CDR3 DNA reads as TGTGCCAGCAGCCAAAGCCCACAGGGGCTCCCCTACGAGCAGTACTTC.

The chain has TRBV5-1 and TRBJ1-4; weak D call: TRBD1 (5 bases). Trimming shortened V by 0 bases and J by 7 bases, and 13 bases separated the two germline ends. The CDR3 length is 15 residues. The germline CDR1 and CDR2 sequences are SGHRS and YFSETQ. CDR3 in DNA: TGCGCCAGCAGCTTGGGGAGGGGTGGAGGTGAAAAACTGTTTTTT. Amino acid sequence: CASSLGRGGGEKLFF.

The genes are TRBV10-2 and TRBJ2-3; TRBD2 aligns across 9 bases. Germline lookup yields CDR1 WSHSY and CDR2 SAAADI. V lost 5 bases and J lost 0; bases outside the gene matches: 6. The CDR3 loop spans 16 amino acids. The CDR3: CASSFSGGTSTDTQYF. The CDR3 bases are TGCGCCAGCAGTTTCAGCGGGGGGACTAGCACAGATACGCAGTATTTT.

The rearrangement joins TRBV29-1 to TRBJ1-4, with 7 positions matching TRBD1. Unmatched junction bases numbered 14, after V lost 4 bases and J lost 6 bases. CDR3 length: 16 residues. The V gene's germline CDR1 is SQVTM and CDR2 ANQGSEA. CDR3 DNA sequence: TGCAGCGTTGTTGGCGAAACAGGGGAGTATTATGAAAAACTGTTTTTT. It codes for CSVVGETGEYYEKLFF.

The chain joins TRBV6-5 to TRBJ2-7; 8 positions match TRBD1. The V segment lost 0 bases and the J segment 3 bases; nucleotides outside the gene matches: 7. This CDR3 has 16 amino acids. Germline CDR1 reads MNHEY; CDR2 reads SVGAGI. CDR3 loop: CASSYSAQGAVYEQYF. The CDR3 DNA reads as TGTGCCAGCAGTTACTCGGCGCAGGGGGCCGTCTACGAGCAGTACTTC.

V is TRBV18 and J is TRBJ2-6; weak D call: TRBD1 (6 bases). The CDR3 is made up of 18 amino acids. V was shortened by 4 bases and J by 0 bases, with 16 bases between the two germline ends. CDR1 KGHSH and CDR2 LQKENI come from the germline V gene. CDR3 residues: CASSQTGRLFSGANVLTF. In DNA form, the CDR3 reads TGTGCCAGCTCACAGACAGGCCGACTGTTCTCTGGGGCCAACGTCCTGACTTTC. The entire variable domain, with the rest obtained from reference TRBV18 and TRBJ2-6, is as follows: NAGVMQNPRHLVRRRGQEARLRCSPMKGHSHVYWYRQLPEEGLKFMVYLQKENIIDESGMPKERFSAEFPKEGPSILRIQQVVRGDSAAYFCASSQTGRLFSGANVLTFGAGSRLTVL.

This clone was detected only once. The V and J genes are TRBV2 and TRBJ1-2; perhaps TRBD1 as D (6 bases). This CDR3 has 17 amino acids. Germline V CDR1 and CDR2: SNHLY, FYNNEI. V lost 5 bases and J lost 2, with 21 bases in between. CDR3 DNA sequence: TGTGCCAGCAGTACCCCCCTTCCCGGGACACAGAACTATGGCTACACCTTC. Translated, it gives CASSTPLPGTQNYGYTF.

V and J are TRBV5-4 and TRBJ2-3; 8 positions agree with TRBD2. Germline CDR1 SGHNT, CDR2 YYREEE (reference sequence). V dropped 4 bases and J dropped 0; count of bases not matched to a gene: 10. The CDR3 length is 17 residues. This CDR3 is CASSPRRGATSTDTQYF. The CDR3 DNA follows: TGTGCCAGCAGCCCCCGGCGGGGGGCGACTAGCACAGATACGCAGTATTTT.

The CDR3 region has the DNA TGTGCCATCGGGACAGACGGAAACTATGGCTACACCTTC. Protein sequence: CAIGTDGNYGYTF. This chain connects TRBV6-5 to TRBJ1-2; 7 bases are a match to TRBD1. The germline CDR1 and CDR2 sequences are MNHEY and SVGAGI. Losses at the gene ends were 10 bases for V and 2 bases for J; bases not matched to a gene: 7. The CDR3 is 13 amino acids.

This chain joins TRBV7-9 and TRBJ1-6; D possibly corresponds to TRBD1 (6 bases). The V and J ends lost 1 base and 14 bases respectively, with 12 bases between them. CDR1 is SEHNR and CDR2 is FQNEAQ in the germline V gene (reference sequence). The CDR3 extends over 13 amino acids. The CDR3 spells CASSLGTEESLHF. The CDR3 DNA is TGTGCCAGCAGCTTAGGGACAGAGGAATCCCTCCACTTT.

The V call is TRBV11-2, the J call TRBJ1-2; TRBD1 might be the D (5 bases). Trimming took off 9 bases at V and 8 bases at J, with 13 bases between the two ends. The CDR3 length is 11 residues. Germline CDR1 SGHAT, CDR2 FQNNGV. The CDR3, as DNA: TGTGCCAGTCAGGGTCCTGAGGGCTACACCTTC. Amino acids: CASQGPEGYTF.

This clone came up once. The chain joins TRBV5-6 to TRBJ1-2, with no clear D. From germline, CDR1 is SGHDT and CDR2 YYEEEE. V was trimmed by 4 bases and J by 2 bases, leaving 18 bases between them. The CDR3 is 16 amino acids. The DNA for the CDR3 is TGTGCCAGCAGCCCGGGGTCGGCAGGACTAAACTATGGCTACACCTTC. This gives the protein CASSPGSAGLNYGYTF.

The V gene is TRBV7-6, the J gene TRBJ2-5; no clear D gene. V was trimmed by 1 base and J by 1 base, leaving 4 bases between them. CDR1 and CDR2 from the germline V gene are SGHVS and FNYEAQ. This CDR3 is 13 amino acids long. CDR3 in amino acids: CASSLDTQETQYF. DNA for the CDR3: TGTGCCAGCAGCTTAGACACCCAAGAGACCCAGTACTTC.

V usage is TRBV2 and J usage is TRBJ1-1; D uncertain. This CDR3 comprises 14 residues. CDR1 and CDR2 from the germline V gene are SNHLY and FYNNEI. The V gene lost 2 bases and the J gene lost 5 bases, with 12 bases spanning the gap. The CDR3 DNA reads as TGTGCCAGCAGTGAATTATCGGGGTATACTGAAGCTTTCTTT. Encoded protein: CASSELSGYTEAFF.

The chain combines TRBV27 with TRBJ2-7; 8 nucleotides match TRBD2. V trimming: 6 bases; J trimming: 2 bases; junction bases outside the gene matches: 9. Looked up from germline, CDR1 is MNHEY and CDR2 is SMNVEV (reference sequence). The CDR3 loop spans 15 amino acids. CDR3 nucleotides: TGTGCCAGCAGCACACGGGGGGGCCATGCCTACGAGCAGTACTTC. Protein: CASSTRGGHAYEQYF.

This rearrangement joins TRBV2 to TRBJ2-5; 7 bases line up with TRBD1. V lost 5 bases, J lost 5 bases, and 5 bases stayed unmatched. Germline CDR1 SNHLY, CDR2 FYNNEI. The CDR3 length is 13 residues. CDR3: CASSRQGDETQYF. In nucleotides, the CDR3 is TGTGCCAGCAGTAGACAGGGTGATGAGACCCAGTACTTC.

The chain carries TRBV5-4 and TRBJ1-2, with TRBD1 matching 10 bases. Germline V gives CDR1 SGHNT, CDR2 YYREEE (reference sequence). The length of the CDR3 is 15 residues. The trim removed 3 bases at V and 3 bases at J, leaving 5 bases unmatched. CDR3 sequence reads: CASSSRTGGDYGYTF. The CDR3 DNA reads as TGTGCCAGCAGCTCCCGGACAGGGGGAGACTATGGCTACACCTTC.

The chain is built from TRBV7-8 and TRBJ2-1, with a possible D match to TRBD2 (6 bases). V was trimmed by 1 base and J by 6 bases, leaving 16 bases between them. The CDR3 is 16 amino acids. The germline V gene encodes CDR1 SGHVS and CDR2 FQNEAQ. The CDR3 DNA reads TGTGCCAGCAGCTTAGTCTACGGGAGAATGCCCAATGAGCAGTTCTTC. This translates into CASSLVYGRMPNEQFF.

The V and J genes are TRBV6-5 and TRBJ1-6; D gene uncertain. Germline V CDR1 and CDR2: MNHEY, SVGAGI. This CDR3 spans 16 amino acids. The V end lost 2 bases, the J end lost 0 bases, and 8 bases lay between the germline ends. CDR3: CASSYQSSSYNSPLHF. The CDR3 coding sequence is TGTGCCAGCAGTTACCAGTCTAGCTCCTATAATTCACCCCTCCACTTT.

The chain has TRBV4-1 and TRBJ2-3; TRBD2 matches at 11 bases. This CDR3 spans 18 amino acids. V was clipped by 0 bases and J by 5 bases; unmatched bases: 10. Germline-derived CDR1 and CDR2 are MGHRA and YSYEKL. The CDR3 DNA sequence: TGCGCCAGCAGCCAAGATTTGGGACTAGCGGTGATAGTAGATACGCAGTATTTT. Translated, it gives CASSQDLGLAVIVDTQYF.

To note about this clone: One junction end does not reproduce the germline sequence, and a read error may be involved. The genes are TRBV6-1 and TRBJ1-3; TRBD1 aligns across 8 bases. CDR1 is MNHNS and CDR2 is SASEGT in the germline V gene. This CDR3 is built from 13 residues. This CDR3 reads CASSAYNIGDRNF. The CDR3 DNA reads TGTGCCAGCAGTGCCTATAATATTGGGGACAGGAATTTT.

The V call is TRBV7-3, the J call TRBJ2-7; D is unresolved. The CDR3 covers 15 residues. Germline loops: CDR1 SGHTA, CDR2 FQGTGA. V was cut by 2 bases and J by 2 bases, with 13 bases left in between. The CDR3 spells CASSLALAGTYEQYF. For the CDR3, the DNA is TGTGCCAGCAGCTTAGCTCTCGCAGGCACCTACGAGCAGTACTTC. Full variable domain (rest looked up from reference TRBV7-3 and TRBJ2-7): GAGVSQTPSNKVTEKGKYVELRCDPISGHTALYWYRQSLGQGPEFLIYFQGTGAADDSGLPNDRFFAVRPEGSVSTLKIQRTERGDSAVYLCASSLALAGTYEQYFGPGTRLTVT.

The chain employs TRBV5-8 and TRBJ1-2, with 7 bases matching TRBD1. The V segment lost 4 bases and the J segment 7 bases; nucleotides outside the gene matches: 4. Looked up from germline, CDR1 is SGHTS and CDR2 is YDEGEE. The CDR3 runs 12 residues. CDR3 amino acids: CASSLDRRGYTF. The CDR3 DNA sequence: TGTGCCAGCAGCCTGGACAGGCGTGGCTACACCTTC.